The TCR beta chain under discussion was sequenced for a study of blood T cell repertoires in COVID-19. Turning to the study itself: Acute-phase and convalescent COVID-19 samples originated in the United States, Italy and Spain. PBMCs, B-cell-depleted T cells, or T cells were the source of the cDNA or gDNA that made up the material.

Methods used by the authors: By means of reference gene primer amplification, nucleated cell counts were estimated. Libraries were prepared by immunoSEQ multiplex PCR; TCRdb keeps only in-frame clonotypes and omits some of them. D and trimming were read from the DNA, whereas the V and J calls and clone size are those reported in that table. The sample has roughly 100,000 clones; over 75% are singletons. This clone has just one count. The CDR3 length is 14 residues. Looked up from germline, CDR1 is LNHDA and CDR2 is SQIVND (reference sequence). V was clipped by 4 bases and J by 4 bases, with 8 bases between them.

The source material was peripheral blood. The receptor was derived from a man older than 75 with active or convalescent COVID-19. This chain joins TRBV19 and TRBJ2-6; TRBD2 might be the D (6 bases). The CDR3 DNA follows: TGTGCCAGTAGTAGGAGGGAAGGGGCCAACGTCCTGACTTTC. It codes for CASSRREGANVLTF.